This T cell receptor beta chain stems from a study of blood T cell repertoires in COVID-19. Overall study context: The analysed material was cDNA or gDNA that came from T cells, B-cell-depleted T cells, or PBMCs.

CDR3 length: 16 amino acids. Trimming removed 2 bases from V and 0 bases from J, with 11 bases in between. CDR1 is SGHRS, CDR2 YFSETQ, per germline. Data came from immunoSEQ multiplex PCR; TCRdb stores just in-frame clones and leaves some out. The data contain 120,000 or so clones, roughly nine tenths of them singletons. The chain combines TRBV5-1 with TRBJ2-2; tentatively, D is TRBD1 (6 bases). This TCR was recovered from a man between 65 and 85 years old who had recovered from COVID-19. The specimen was peripheral blood. This CDR3 reads CASSFLRGSNTGELFF. The CDR3 DNA follows: TGCGCCAGCAGCTTTTTGAGGGGGTCGAACACCGGGGAGCTGTTTTTT.